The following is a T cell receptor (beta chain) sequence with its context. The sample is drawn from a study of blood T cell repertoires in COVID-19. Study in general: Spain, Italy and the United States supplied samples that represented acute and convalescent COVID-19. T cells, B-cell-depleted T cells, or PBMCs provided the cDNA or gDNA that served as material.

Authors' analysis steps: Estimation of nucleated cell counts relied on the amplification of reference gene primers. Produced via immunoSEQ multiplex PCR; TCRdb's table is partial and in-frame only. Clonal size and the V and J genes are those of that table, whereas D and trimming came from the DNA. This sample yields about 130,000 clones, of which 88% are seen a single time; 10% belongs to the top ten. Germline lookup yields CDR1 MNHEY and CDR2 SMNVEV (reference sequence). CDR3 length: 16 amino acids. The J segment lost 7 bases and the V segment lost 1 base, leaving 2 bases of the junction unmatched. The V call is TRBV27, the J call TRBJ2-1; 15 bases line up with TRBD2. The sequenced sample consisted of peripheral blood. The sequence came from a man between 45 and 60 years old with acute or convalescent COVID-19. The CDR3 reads CASSLWGLAGGNEQFF. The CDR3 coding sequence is TGTGCCAGCAGTTTATGGGGACTAGCGGGAGGTAATGAGCAGTTCTTC.